The present T cell receptor (beta chain) was sequenced within a study of cytomegalovirus exposure and HLA in healthy donors. Study information: It was reported in a later analysis that the same platform had been used for the approximately 110 validation repertoires as for the roughly 670 first-cohort repertoires.

Findings and caveats of the study: Reportedly, cytomegalovirus status was diagnosed with high sensitivity and specificity. Subsequent analysis showed first-cohort TCR clusters tending to co-occur in some 120 validation repertoires.

As to this clone: The antigen remains undetermined. The same CDR3 is also encoded by other DNA sequences in this sample.

Here immunoSEQ multiplex PCR was the method, and the copy in TCRdb shows in-frame clones only, minus some. The sample lists about 360,000 clones; 70% to 90% were seen once. V lost 4 bases and J lost 2; bases outside the gene matches: 2. Germline V lookup: CDR1 MNHNS, CDR2 SASEGT. The CDR3 is made up of 14 amino acids. The sequenced sample was PBMCs. The TCR sequence derives from a woman aged 18-35 years in good health and CMV-seronegative. The J gene is TRBJ2-7, the V gene TRBV6-1; 10 nucleotides align to TRBD1. The DNA for the CDR3 is TGTGCCAGCAGTGCCGGACAGGGGGCCTACGAGCAGTACTTC. Its translation is CASSAGQGAYEQYF.